This TCR beta chain was retrieved from a study of OX40 agonist ivuxolimab in advanced cancers. Patients were ineligible given autoimmune disease history or systemic immunosuppression. The CDR3 has 16 residues. Trimming stripped 1 base from V and 0 bases from J, with 13 bases between. CDR1 is SGHTA and CDR2 is FQGNSA in the germline V gene. Clones were sequenced by immunoSEQ multiplex PCR, and TCRdb holds only the in-frame ones, with some missing. Of some 68,000 clones listed, around nine tenths are singletons. This clonotype was obtained from an adult with an advanced solid tumor such as melanoma, head and neck, liver or kidney cancer. This sequence joins TRBV7-2 and TRBJ2-7; no reliable D call. The sequenced sample was CD4+ or CD8+ T cells sorted from blood, obtained in a trial of the OX40 agonist ivuxolimab. CDR3 bases: TGTGCCAGCAGCTTAGTATTCCAGGTGGGCTCCTACGAGCAGTACTTC. This translates into CASSLVFQVGSYEQYF.